Described below is a single TCR beta chain sequence and its context. What antigen it recognizes has not been identified. Base qualities are not at hand, and no much larger clone is one base apart. The immunoSEQ Assay, a bias-controlled multiplex PCR, was used to amplify TCRbeta CDR3 regions from genomic DNA. The original methods were these. The number of nucleated cells in each sample was estimated from the amplification of reference gene primers within the assay. Sequence reads were collapsed and filtered to measure the absolute abundance of every unique TCRbeta CDR3 rearrangement. For each sample, productive Simpson clonality was calculated as the square root of Simpson's diversity index over productive rearrangements. Sourced from immuneACCESS, this table was stored by TCRdb with only in-frame sequences that have V and J called. A share of the clones is absent; for the studies checked, an unresolved V gene accounts for under half, and the remainder has no known explanation. The V and J calls and clone size come from that table; D and trimming were worked out from the DNA. This sample comprises approximately 150,000 clones, 75% to 85% of them detected only once. The ten largest clones add up to 7.2% of the sample.

The sample belongs to a study of blood T cell repertoires in COVID-19 (dated by TCRdb to about 2020). Regarding the study in general: Samples covering the acute and convalescent phases of COVID-19 were provided by collaborators in the United States, Italy and Spain. The prospective study material was composed of cDNA or gDNA derived from T cells, B-cell-depleted T cells, or PBMCs. Subjects who had been exposed to COVID-19, were actively infected with it, or had recovered from it provided the deeply sampled blood TCRbeta repertoires that made up the dataset. The repertoires were released in a freely available public database meant as a resource for research on the immune response to SARS-CoV-2. Samples came from the ongoing ImmuneRACE study (first 160 participants) plus 1,254 subjects from 6 global collaborators. Nearly every sample came with metadata listing a de-identified subject ID, COVID-19 status, age in years and sex. Where available, HLA class I and class II types were taken from metadata supplied by the sample provider and were not determined by assay-based typing.

Collaborating institutions collected whole blood in K2EDTA tubes following their own protocols. Collaborator samples were shipped for TCRbeta analysis as frozen whole blood, isolated PBMCs, or DNA extracted from either sample type. Germline trimming: 3 bases from V, 1 base from J; junction bases outside gene matches: 4. CDR1 ENHRY and CDR2 SYGVKD were looked up in the germline V gene. The CDR3 runs 16 amino acids, cysteine and phenylalanine included. Here the CDR3 DNA is all that survives: 48 bases in frame from base 1. What the work shows at the level of the full study, not this receptor alone: The amount of clinical and demographic metadata varied by source and participant and was provided uncurated.

The rearranged chain carries TRBV10-3 and TRBJ1-3, with 9 junctional bases fitting TRBD1. The sample consisted of peripheral blood. The origin of this receptor is a woman aged 45-59 years in a cohort sampled during active or convalescent COVID-19. Here the CDR3 is given as CAISEQGARSGNTIYF. The nucleotide sequence is TGTGCCATCAGTGAACAGGGGGCAAGATCTGGAAACACCATATATTTT.